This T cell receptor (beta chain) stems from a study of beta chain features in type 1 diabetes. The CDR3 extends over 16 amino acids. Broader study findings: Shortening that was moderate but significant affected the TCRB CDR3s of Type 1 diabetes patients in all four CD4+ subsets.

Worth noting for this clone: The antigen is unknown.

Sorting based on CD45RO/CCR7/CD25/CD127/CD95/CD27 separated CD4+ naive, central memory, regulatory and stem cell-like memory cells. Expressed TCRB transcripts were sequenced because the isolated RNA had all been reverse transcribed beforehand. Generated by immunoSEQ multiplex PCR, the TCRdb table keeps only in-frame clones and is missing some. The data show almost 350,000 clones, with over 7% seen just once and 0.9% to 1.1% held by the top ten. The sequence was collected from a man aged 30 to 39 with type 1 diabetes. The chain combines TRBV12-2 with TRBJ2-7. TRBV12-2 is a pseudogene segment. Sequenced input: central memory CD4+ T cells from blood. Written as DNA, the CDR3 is TGTGCAAGTCGCTTAGACCGGGACGGTAGCTCCTACGAGCAGTACTTC. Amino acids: CASRLDRDGSSYEQYF.